What follows are 21 T cell receptor beta chains derived from one specimen sequenced in a study of CD8 T cells in Susac syndrome. Random hexamers were used to reverse transcribe the RNA input (about 0.5 to 1 ug). MiXCR, applied by TCRdb to the immunoSEQ multiplex PCR reads, yields one record per CDR3 protein. The sample includes some 130,000 distinct CDR3 sequences, about 95% of them seen just once. The sequencing sample was made of CD8+ T cells from PBMCs. The receptors were sampled from a human donor with Susac syndrome.

The chain joins TRBV24-1 to TRBJ2-3; 7 bases map to TRBD2. The V segment lost 3 bases and the J segment 5 bases; nucleotides outside the gene matches: 10. CDR3 size: 16 residues. CDR1 is KGHDR and CDR2 is SFDVKD in the germline V gene. The CDR3 DNA reads as TGTGCCACCAGTGATGGAGGACGGGAGGAGATAGATACGCAGTATTTT. This gives the protein CATSDGGREEIDTQYF.

The chain combines TRBV3-1 with TRBJ2-1; D unresolved. The germline V gene encodes CDR1 LGHDT and CDR2 YNNKEL (reference sequence). V lost 0 bases and J 7 bases, leaving 4 bases between the germline ends. This CDR3 has 12 residues. The CDR3 loop reads CASSQERNEQFF. The CDR3 DNA follows: TGTGCCAGCAGCCAAGAGAGGAATGAGCAGTTCTTC.

The V and J genes are TRBV9 and TRBJ1-4; 7 nucleotides agree with TRBD1. The CDR3 loop spans 15 amino acids. Germline assignment: CDR1 SGDLS and CDR2 YYNGEE. The J segment lost 7 bases and the V segment lost 2 bases, leaving 8 bases of the junction unmatched. This chain's CDR3 is CASSVTGRAGEKLFF. CDR3 DNA sequence: TGTGCCAGCAGCGTGACAGGGAGGGCGGGTGAAAAACTGTTTTTT.

The chain's CDR3 is CASSYSVGGGTYNEQFF. In nucleotides, the CDR3 is TGTGCCAGCAGTTACTCGGTAGGCGGGGGAACCTACAATGAGCAGTTCTTC. The chain has TRBV6-5 and TRBJ2-1, with 7 bases lining up with TRBD2. Per germline, CDR1 MNHEY and CDR2 SVGAGI. J gave up 2 bases and V 0 bases, and 7 bases lay outside the gene matches. This CDR3 comprises 17 residues.

This sequence joins TRBV29-1 and TRBJ2-7; D perhaps matches TRBD1 (5 bases). CDR3 size: 17 residues. V shed 1 base and J shed 3 bases, with 22 bases lying between them. Germline CDR1 reads SQVTM; CDR2 reads ANQGSEA. The CDR3 DNA reads as TGCAGCGTTGAAGGGAATCCCGACAGTAACCTCGACTACGAGCAGTACTTC. Amino acid sequence: CSVEGNPDSNLDYEQYF.

This CDR3 is CASSPGQISYEQYF. The CDR3 DNA follows: TGTGCCAGCAGCCCGGGACAGATATCCTACGAGCAGTACTTC. V gene TRBV5-5 combines with J gene TRBJ2-7; the match to TRBD1 covers 7 bases. The V gene end was trimmed by 4 bases and the J gene end by 1 base; junction bases not matched to a gene: 5. The CDR3 consists of 14 residues. Germline CDR1 and CDR2: SGHKS and YYEKEE (reference sequence).

This clonotype was seen just once. J is TRBJ2-4 and V is TRBV7-6; no firm D call. Germline CDR1 and CDR2: SGHVS and FNYEAQ. V lost 1 base and J lost 0, with 22 bases in between. The CDR3 covers 20 residues. CDR3 bases: TGTGCCAGCAGCTTAGATATTGGAGTAGCCCCTCGGGTAGCCAAAAACATTCAGTACTTC. Its translation is CASSLDIGVAPRVAKNIQYF.

The chain has TRBV13 and TRBJ1-1; TRBD1 is a possible D gene (5 bases). CDR1 is PRHDT, CDR2 FYEKMQ, per germline (reference sequence). Trimming pared 3 bases from V and 4 bases from J, leaving 6 bases between. The CDR3 has 12 amino acids. The CDR3 DNA reads as TGTGCCAGCAGCTTGGGGGTCACTGAAGCTTTCTTT. Residues: CASSLGVTEAFF.

This rearrangement joins TRBV29-1 to TRBJ1-3; a possible D gene is TRBD1 (6 bases). Trimming left V 6 bases short and J 0 bases short, with 15 bases between. The germline gives CDR1 SQVTM, CDR2 ANQGSEA. CDR3 length equals 15 residues. CDR3 sequence: CSVTGTLNSGNTIYF. The CDR3 DNA is TGCAGCGTGACCGGGACATTAAACTCTGGAAACACCATATATTTT.

V gene TRBV24-1 combines with J gene TRBJ2-1; no definite D call. Deletions cut 12 bases from V and 9 bases from J, with 14 bases between. The CDR3 extends over 11 amino acids. CDR1 is KGHDR, CDR2 SFDVKD, per germline. CDR3 residues: CAPHRGPEQFF. DNA for the CDR3: TGTGCCCCCCATCGAGGCCCTGAGCAGTTCTTC.

The V call is TRBV11-2, the J call TRBJ2-2; D tentatively reads TRBD1 or TRBD2 (5 bases each). V lost 1 base to trimming and J lost 3 bases, with 9 bases between them. Germline CDR1 SGHAT, CDR2 FQNNGV. The CDR3 is 15 residues long. For the CDR3, the DNA is TGTGCCAGCAGCTTAGGGGGGTCAGACACCGGGGAGCTGTTTTTT. Its protein is CASSLGGSDTGELFF.

The rearrangement joins TRBV20-1 to TRBJ2-3, with 7 bases aligning to TRBD1. CDR1 and CDR2 (germline): DFQATT, SNEGSKA (reference sequence). CDR3 length equals 13 residues. Unmatched junction bases numbered 0, after V lost 3 bases and J lost 0 bases. The DNA for the CDR3 is TGCAGTGCTAGGGACAGGAGCACAGATACGCAGTATTTT. Translating gives CSARDRSTDTQYF.

In nucleotides, the CDR3 is TGCGCCAGCAGCCGCAGGAGGGGCGGGGAGGGCGAGCAGTACTTC. It translates to CASSRRRGGEGEQYF. This chain uses TRBV5-1 with TRBJ2-7, with 7 nucleotides matching TRBD2. The CDR3 covers 15 residues. V lost 4 bases, J lost 6 bases, and 13 bases stayed unmatched. Germline-derived CDR1 and CDR2 are SGHRS and YFSETQ.

This clonotype came up once. This rearrangement joins TRBV5-1 to TRBJ2-5; 7 bases line up with TRBD1. Trimming cost V 4 bases and J 2 bases; bases outside gene matches: 11. This CDR3 contains 16 residues. Per germline, CDR1 SGHRS and CDR2 YFSETQ. In nucleotides, the CDR3 is TGCGCCAGCAGCCGAACAGGGGAATGGGGTCAAGAGACCCAGTACTTC. Translation gives CASSRTGEWGQETQYF.

The chain joins TRBV6-1 to TRBJ1-1; TRBD1 is a possible D gene (5 bases). This CDR3 region has 14 residues. Per germline, CDR1 MNHNS and CDR2 SASEGT. V gave up 6 bases and J gave up 3 bases, with 14 bases separating them. CDR3 coding DNA: TGTGCCAGCAGGGACACGATGGGAGACACTGAAGCTTTCTTT. It translates to CASRDTMGDTEAFF.

This clonotype was detected a few times. The CDR3: CSARDVHEQFF. In DNA, the CDR3 is TGCAGTGCTAGAGATGTCCATGAGCAGTTCTTC. This sequence joins TRBV20-1 and TRBJ2-1; D is uncertain. Germline lookup yields CDR1 DFQATT and CDR2 SNEGSKA (reference sequence). V shed 0 bases and J shed 8 bases, with 5 bases lying between them. The CDR3 has 11 residues.

V and J are TRBV14 and TRBJ2-7; 11 nucleotides agree with TRBD2. The CDR3 runs 15 residues. Germline values: CDR1 SGHDN, CDR2 FVKESK. The trim removed 3 bases at V and 3 bases at J, leaving 4 bases unmatched. CDR3 region: CASSQPGTSGYEQYF. CDR3 nucleotides: TGTGCCAGCAGCCAGCCCGGGACTAGCGGCTACGAGCAGTACTTC.

The V gene is TRBV3-1, the J gene TRBJ2-1; maybe TRBD2 (6 bases). V lost 1 base and J lost 3, with 13 bases in between. The CDR3 loop spans 16 amino acids. Germline-derived CDR1 and CDR2 are LGHDT and YNNKEL (reference sequence). In DNA, the CDR3 is TGTGCCAGCAGCCAAGGGGCTAGCGAACTCTACAATGAGCAGTTCTTC. Protein product: CASSQGASELYNEQFF.

This chain links TRBV11-3 with TRBJ2-1; D is undetermined. Trimming cost V 4 bases and J 5 bases, with 9 bases left between them. The germline V gene encodes CDR1 SGHNT and CDR2 YENEEA. This CDR3 is built from 13 residues. The CDR3 DNA sequence: TGTGCCAGCAGCTACGACCTCAACAATGAGCAGTTCTTC. Its translation: CASSYDLNNEQFF. Drawing the rest from reference TRBV11-3 and TRBJ2-1, the complete variable domain is EAGVVQSPRYKIIEKKQPVAFWCNPISGHNTLYWYLQNLGQGPELLIRYENEEAVDDSQLPKDRFSAERLKGVDSTLKIQPAELGDSAVYLCASSYDLNNEQFFGPGTRLTVL.

The chain couples TRBV5-1 to TRBJ1-1, with D tentatively TRBD1 (5 bases). Germline CDR1 and CDR2: SGHRS and YFSETQ. The CDR3 spans 16 residues. V was cut by 0 bases and J by 3 bases, with 15 bases left in between. CDR3 nucleotides: TGCGCCAGCAGCTTGGCTGGGGGGGACTTGGACACTGAAGCTTTCTTT. Translated, it gives CASSLAGGDLDTEAFF.

The CDR3 bases are TGTGCCATCAGTGAGGTTGACAGGGTAAACGAGCAGTACTTC. Protein: CAISEVDRVNEQYF. This rearrangement joins TRBV10-3 to TRBJ2-7, with TRBD1 matching over 7 bases. The V gene end was trimmed by 2 bases and the J gene end by 5 bases; junction bases not matched to a gene: 6. The CDR3 is 14 amino acids. Germline CDR1 reads ENHRY; CDR2 reads SYGVKD.